This entry lists 8 T cell receptor beta chains sequenced from one sample in a study of blood T cells in healthy people across ages (dated by TCRdb to the mid-2010s). Library construction relied on 5' RACE. These reads were obtained on an Illumina HiSeq 2500. A second roughly 7 to 11 cycle PCR used a sample-barcoded 5' primer and a J-beta primer mix. Clones were called with MiXCR by TCRdb after fastp trimmed the public reads at Q25, and only in-frame beta chains were retained. Rows matching on CDR3 protein sequence are summarized as one entry with the most common DNA and genes. The sample profile shows 650,000 to 1,000,000 distinct CDR3 sequences; around half of them were found once. The ten largest clones add up to 15% to 20% of the sample. The sequencing input was blood. The receptors here all came from a man aged 80 or over in good health.

This clonotype occurred a few times. This rearrangement joins TRBV20-1 to TRBJ2-7; the D call may be TRBD1 or TRBD2 (5 bases each). Germline CDR1 DFQATT, CDR2 SNEGSKA (reference sequence). This CDR3 is built from 12 residues. Trimming removed 5 bases at V and 2 bases at J, with 10 bases between. Here the CDR3 reads CSAGRGAYEQYF. The CDR3 nucleotides are TGCAGTGCTGGCAGAGGGGCCTACGAGCAGTACTTC.

The chain couples TRBV20-1 to TRBJ2-5; D is uncertain. The V end lost 8 bases, the J end lost 1 base, and 11 bases lay between the germline ends. From germline, CDR1 is DFQATT and CDR2 SNEGSKA (reference sequence). The CDR3 loop spans 12 amino acids. The CDR3 here is CSPTRTQETQYF. The DNA of the CDR3 is TGCAGTCCTACCCGGACCCAAGAGACCCAGTACTTC.

The gene calls are TRBV14 and TRBJ1-6, with 9 bases that match TRBD1. The V segment lost 4 bases and the J segment 6 bases; nucleotides outside the gene matches: 7. The CDR3 extends over 16 amino acids. Germline CDR1 is SGHDN and CDR2 is FVKESK. The CDR3 sequence: CASSRTTGGFNSPLHF. The CDR3, as DNA: TGTGCCAGCAGCCGTACTACAGGGGGCTTTAATTCACCCCTCCACTTT.

This clonotype was observed a few times. The V call is TRBV10-3, the J call TRBJ2-7; TRBD2 matches 9 bases. The V gene end was trimmed by 10 bases and the J gene end by 8 bases; junction bases not matched to a gene: 18. Germline V gene lookup returns CDR1 ENHRY and CDR2 SYGVKD. The CDR3 extends over 15 amino acids. The CDR3 nucleotides are TGTGCCACGGAATCAGCGGGAGGCACTTCTCCCCAGCAGTACTTC. This encodes CATESAGGTSPQQYF.

The chain uses TRBV5-1 and TRBJ2-1; D may be TRBD2 (5 bases). V was clipped by 4 bases and J by 4 bases, with 18 bases between them. The V gene's germline CDR1 is SGHRS and CDR2 YFSETQ. The CDR3 contains 16 residues. The CDR3 loop is CASSPIVGEGYNEQFF. CDR3 sequence (DNA): TGCGCCAGCAGCCCTATAGTTGGCGAGGGATACAATGAGCAGTTCTTC.

This clonotype was seen repeatedly, ten times or more. The gene calls are TRBV4-3 and TRBJ2-5; the match to TRBD2 covers 9 bases. The CDR3 consists of 17 residues. Germline V gene data show CDR1 as LGHNA and CDR2 as YSLEER. The V segment lost 1 base and the J segment 5 bases; nucleotides outside the gene matches: 11. CDR3 nucleotides: TGCGCCAGCAGCCAAGGTGGAGTAGCGGGAGAGGGGGAGACCCAGTACTTC. It is translated as CASSQGGVAGEGETQYF.

This chain uses TRBV12-3 or TRBV12-4 with TRBJ2-3; 7 bases are a match to TRBD2. The CDR3 consists of 14 residues. Trimming removed 7 bases from V and 0 bases from J; junction bases left unmatched: 4. The CDR3 loop is CASNLAESTDTQYF. CDR3 coding DNA: TGTGCCAGCAATCTAGCGGAAAGCACAGATACGCAGTATTTT.

This clonotype has a handful of counts. This chain uses TRBV4-2 with TRBJ2-3; 9 positions match TRBD2. This CDR3 comprises 17 residues. The germline gives CDR1 LGHNA, CDR2 YNFKEQ. Trimming at V came to 0 bases and at J to 2 bases, leaving 6 bases not matched to a gene. The CDR3 bases are TGTGCCAGCAGCCAAGAAAGTGCGGGAGGGACCACAGATACGCAGTATTTT. Amino acid sequence: CASSQESAGGTTDTQYF.